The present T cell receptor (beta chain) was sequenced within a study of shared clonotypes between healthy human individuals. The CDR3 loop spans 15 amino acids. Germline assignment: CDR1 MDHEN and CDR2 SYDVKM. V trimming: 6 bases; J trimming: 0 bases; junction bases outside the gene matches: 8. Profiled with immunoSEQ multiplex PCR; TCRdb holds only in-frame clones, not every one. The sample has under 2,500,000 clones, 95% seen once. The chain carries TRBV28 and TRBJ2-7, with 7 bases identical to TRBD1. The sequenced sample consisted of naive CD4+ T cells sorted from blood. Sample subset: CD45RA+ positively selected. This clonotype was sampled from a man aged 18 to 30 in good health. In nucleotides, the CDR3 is TGTGCCAGCAGCGCACCGGACAGGAGCTCCTACGAGCAGTACTTC. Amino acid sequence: CASSAPDRSSYEQYF. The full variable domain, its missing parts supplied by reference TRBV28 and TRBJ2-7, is DVKVTQSSRYLVKRTGEKVFLECVQDMDHENMFWYRQDPGLGLRLIYFSYDVKMKEKGDIPEGYSVSREKKERFSLILESASTNQTSMYLCASSAPDRSSYEQYFGPGTRLTVT.